A single TCR beta chain is shown here with its context. As yet, its antigen is unknown. The sample comes from a study of siplizumab effects on memory and regulatory T cells. The V and J ends lost 6 bases and 6 bases respectively, with 18 bases between them. Germline V gene data show CDR1 as MNHEY and CDR2 as SVGAGI. This CDR3 region has 15 residues. Measured with immunoSEQ multiplex PCR; TCRdb has only the in-frame clones, and not every one. There are 60,000 or so clones in the sample; just over 90% occur only once, and around two fifths lies in the top ten. Overall study findings and caveats: Suppressive activity of Tregs proliferating in siplizumab cultures remained unconfirmed.

This clonotype was sampled from a human donor in good health. The chain recombines TRBV6-5 with TRBJ2-1; possibly TRBD2 for D (6 bases). Specimen: CD8+ T cells sorted from blood. CDR3 loop: CASSLDGGPSNEQFF. The CDR3 bases are TGTGCCAGCAGCCTCGACGGAGGGCCGTCCAATGAGCAGTTCTTC.